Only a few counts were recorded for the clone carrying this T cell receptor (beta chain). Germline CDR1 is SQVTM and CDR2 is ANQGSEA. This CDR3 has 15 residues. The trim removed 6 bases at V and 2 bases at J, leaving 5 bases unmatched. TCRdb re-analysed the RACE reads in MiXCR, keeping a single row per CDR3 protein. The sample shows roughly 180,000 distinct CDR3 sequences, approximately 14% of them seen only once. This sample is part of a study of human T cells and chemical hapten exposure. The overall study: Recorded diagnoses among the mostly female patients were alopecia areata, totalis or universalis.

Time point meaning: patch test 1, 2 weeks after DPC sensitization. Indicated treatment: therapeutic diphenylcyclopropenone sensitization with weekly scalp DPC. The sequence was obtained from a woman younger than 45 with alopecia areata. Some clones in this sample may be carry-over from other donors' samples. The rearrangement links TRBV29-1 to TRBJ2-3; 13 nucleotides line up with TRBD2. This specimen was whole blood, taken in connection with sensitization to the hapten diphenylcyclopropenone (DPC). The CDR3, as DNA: TGCAGCGTCGGGACTAGCGGGGACCCCACAGATACGCAGTATTTT. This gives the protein CSVGTSGDPTDTQYF.